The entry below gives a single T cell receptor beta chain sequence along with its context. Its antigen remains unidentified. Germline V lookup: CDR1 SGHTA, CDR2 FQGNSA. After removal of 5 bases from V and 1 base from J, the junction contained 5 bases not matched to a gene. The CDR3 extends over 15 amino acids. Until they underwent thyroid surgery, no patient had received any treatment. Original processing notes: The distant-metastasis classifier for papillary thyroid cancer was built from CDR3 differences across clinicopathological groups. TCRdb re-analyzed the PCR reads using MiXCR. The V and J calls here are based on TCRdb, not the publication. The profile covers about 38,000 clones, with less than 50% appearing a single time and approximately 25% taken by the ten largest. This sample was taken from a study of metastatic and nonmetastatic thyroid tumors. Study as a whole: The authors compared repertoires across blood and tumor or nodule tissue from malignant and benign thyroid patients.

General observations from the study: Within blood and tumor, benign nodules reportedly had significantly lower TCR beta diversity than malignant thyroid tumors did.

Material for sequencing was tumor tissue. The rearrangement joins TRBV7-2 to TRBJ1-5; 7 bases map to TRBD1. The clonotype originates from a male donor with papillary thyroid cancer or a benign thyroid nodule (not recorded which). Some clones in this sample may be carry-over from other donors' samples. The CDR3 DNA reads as TGTGCCAGCAGCCCACAGGGGTTAAGCAATCAGCCCCAGCATTTT. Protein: CASSPQGLSNQPQHF.